These T cell receptor beta chains were read from a single sample in a study of shared clonotypes between healthy human individuals. TCRdb keeps only in-frame clones here, not all; method: immunoSEQ multiplex PCR. Counted here are some 2 million clones, about 95% occurring once; the ten biggest clones make up around 1%. The source material was naive CD8+ T cells sorted from blood. These receptor sequences come from a man aged 18 to 29 in good health. The CDR3 runs from the conserved cysteine through the conserved F or W. D genes are given only for firm matches. Only some rows state a clone size, as once, few, many or a class for expanded clones.

>-|TRBJ2-7|-|TRBV27
TGTGCCAGCAGTTTCCTTTCCGGGTCCTACGAGCAGTACTTC
CASSFLSGSYEQYF
>once|TRBJ2-3|TRBD2|TRBV27
TGTGCCAGCCTGACGGGGCGGGGGGGCCCAGATACGCAGTATTTT
CASLTGRGGPDTQYF
>once|TRBJ1-2|-|TRBV29-1
TGCAGCGTCCCCACCCCGGGGGGCGGCTATGGCTACACCTTC
CSVPTPGGGYGYTF
>-|TRBJ2-7|-|TRBV27
TGTGCCAGCAGTTTAATGAGGGGCTCCTACGAGCAGTACTTC
CASSLMRGSYEQYF
>-|TRBJ2-5|TRBD1|TRBV27
TGTGCCAGCAGTTTGGAACAGGGGGTAGAGACCCAGTACTTC
CASSLEQGVETQYF
>-|TRBJ2-6|-|TRBV16
TGTGCCAGCAGCCCCCTCCCCCCGATTTCTGGGGCCAACGTCCTGACTTTC
CASSPLPPISGANVLTF
>-|TRBJ2-5|-|TRBV9
TGTGCCAGCAGCGAGGACGGAAACCAAGAGACCCAGTACTTC
CASSEDGNQETQYF
>-|TRBJ2-5|TRBD1|TRBV7-9
TGTGCCAGCAGTCGGGACAGGGTTCAAGAGACCCAGTACTTC
CASSRDRVQETQYF
>-|TRBJ2-3|-|TRBV9
TGTGCCAGCAGCGGGACAGGGACTAATACGCAGTATTTT
CASSGTGTNTQYF
>-|TRBJ1-1|-|TRBV4-1
TGCGCCAGCAGCCCCCTAGGGTCAAACACTGAAGCTTTCTTT
CASSPLGSNTEAFF
>-|TRBJ2-5|-|TRBV29-1
TGCAGCCCCATCAGCCCTGCGGGAGAGACCCAGTACTTC
CSPISPAGETQYF
>-|TRBJ2-3|-|TRBV9
TGTGCCAGCAGCGTAGTTGACGACACAGATACGCAGTATTTT
CASSVVDDTDTQYF
>-|TRBJ1-5|-|TRBV30
TGTGTTCCGCCGCAGGATAGCAATCAGCCCCAGCATTTT
CVPPQDSNQPQHF
>-|TRBJ2-1|-|TRBV2
TGTGCCAGCAGGACCGACAGTAACTCCTACAATGAGCAGTTCTTC
CASRTDSNSYNEQFF
>once|TRBJ2-1|-|TRBV11-2
TGTGCCAGCAGCTCGACAACAAATGAGCAGTTCTTC
CASSSTTNEQFF
>-|TRBJ1-1|TRBD1|TRBV19
TGTGCCAGTACCCCAGACAGGGATTACACTGAAGCTTTCTTT
CASTPDRDYTEAFF
>-|TRBJ2-7|TRBD1|TRBV6-5
TGTGCCAGCAGTGGGACAGCCTACGAGCAGTACTTC
CASSGTAYEQYF
>once|TRBJ2-3|-|TRBV10-1
TGCGCCAGCAGTGAGTCGGGTAGTCCCGATACGCAGTATTTT
CASSESGSPDTQYF
>-|TRBJ1-5|-|TRBV5-6
TGTGCCAGCAGTATGGGGGGAAGCAATCAGCCCCAGCATTTT
CASSMGGSNQPQHF
>-|TRBJ2-7|-|TRBV10-1
TGCGCCAGCAGCGACACGAGCTCCTACGAGCAGTACTTC
CASSDTSSYEQYF
>-|TRBJ1-1|-|TRBV4-1
TGCGCCAGCAGCCAAGATCCGGGGGGGTTCGAGGGGAACACTGAAGCTTTCTTT
CASSQDPGGFEGNTEAFF
>once|TRBJ2-7|-|TRBV27
TGTGCCAGCAGTTTGGCCCCAGGTTCCTACGAGCAGTACTTC
CASSLAPGSYEQYF
>once|TRBJ2-7|-|TRBV27
TGTGCCAGCAGTGGACTGGCGGGGGCTCCTTACGAGCAGTACTTC
CASSGLAGAPYEQYF
>-|TRBJ1-1|-|TRBV9
TGTGCCAGCAGCGTAGGCGGGGAGTGGGGAACTGAAGCTTTCTTT
CASSVGGEWGTEAFF
>-|TRBJ2-1|TRBD2|TRBV4-3
TGCGCCAGCAGCCAAGAAAGGACTAGCGGGTTATTGAGCTCCTACAATGAGCAGTTCTTC
CASSQERTSGLLSSYNEQFF
>-|TRBJ2-3|TRBD2|TRBV6-1
TGTGCCGGGGAGCGGGGCGCCGGCACAGATACGCAGTATTTT
CAGERGAGTDTQYF
>-|TRBJ2-7|TRBD2|TRBV4-1
TGCGCCAGCAGCCAATGGGAGGGAAACTACGAGCAGTACTTC
CASSQWEGNYEQYF
>-|TRBJ2-5|-|TRBV28
TGTGCCAGCAATTCATGGCTGGAGGGGGGCCAGAAAGAGACCCAGTACTTC
CASNSWLEGGQKETQYF
>-|TRBJ2-3|-|TRBV9
TGTGCCAGCAGCCCCCACCGGGGTCTCGCAGATACGCAGTATTTT
CASSPHRGLADTQYF
>-|TRBJ2-7|TRBD1|TRBV30
TGTGCCTGGAGCTTAGGACAGGACTACGAGCAGTACTTC
CAWSLGQDYEQYF
>-|TRBJ2-7|-|TRBV12-5
TGTGCTAGTGGTTTGGTAGGCGGGGCGTTCCGGTACGAGCAGTACTTC
CASGLVGGAFRYEQYF
>-|TRBJ2-7|TRBD1|TRBV19
TGTGCCAGTAGTATAGTGTCGGGACAGTCCTACGAGCAGTACTTC
CASSIVSGQSYEQYF
>-|TRBJ1-2|-|TRBV7-9
TGTGCCAGCAGCTCCACAGGGTTTAACTATGGCTACACCTTC
CASSSTGFNYGYTF
>-|TRBJ2-7|-|TRBV7-3
TGTGCCAGCAGCTTAACAGGGTCGGGCGAGCAGTACTTC
CASSLTGSGEQYF
>-|TRBJ1-2|-|TRBV5-1
TGCGCCAGCAGCCCCGAGGGGGGGGGCAACTATGGCTACACCTTC
CASSPEGGGNYGYTF
>-|TRBJ2-7|-|TRBV19
TGTGCCAGTAGTATCGGGCAGGGCTGGGAGCAGTACTTC
CASSIGQGWEQYF
>few|TRBJ1-6|-|TRBV4-1
TGCGCCAGCAGTCAGCCCGAGACCGGTAATTCACCCCTCCACTTT
CASSQPETGNSPLHF
>-|TRBJ1-4|-|TRBV2
TGTGCCAGCAGTGAAGTAGGAGGGGGGGGTAATGAAAAACTGTTTTTT
CASSEVGGGGNEKLFF
>once|TRBJ2-7|-|TRBV6-5
TGTGCCAGCAGTTACTCGCAGGGCGAGTACGAGCAGTACTTC
CASSYSQGEYEQYF
>-|TRBJ2-5|-|TRBV5-1
TGCGCCAGCAGCTCCACGTGGTTTGAGACCCAGTACTTC
CASSSTWFETQYF
>-|TRBJ2-7|-|TRBV4-1
TGCGCCAGCAGCCAAGAGCCCTGGCCCGGGTTCTACGAGCAGTACTTC
CASSQEPWPGFYEQYF
>-|TRBJ2-3|-|TRBV5-4
TGTGCCAGCAGCTTGGCCACCGCAGATACGCAGTATTTT
CASSLATADTQYF
>-|TRBJ2-3|TRBD2|TRBV5-6
TGTGCCAGCAGCTTGGCTGTGCGGGGGGTCACAGATACGCAGTATTTT
CASSLAVRGVTDTQYF
>-|TRBJ2-5|-|TRBV15
TGTGCCACCAGCGGACGGGGACAAGAGACCCAGTACTTC
CATSGRGQETQYF
>few|TRBJ1-2|-|TRBV9
TGTGCCAGCAGCGGGAGATCGGGTAGCTACACCTTC
CASSGRSGSYTF
>-|TRBJ2-3|-|TRBV5-8
TGTGCCAGCAGCCTCCGACAGTCAGATACGCAGTATTTT
CASSLRQSDTQYF
>-|TRBJ2-1|TRBD1|TRBV4-3
TGCGCCAGCAGCCAAGCGACAGGGGGCGGAATCAATGAGCAGTTCTTC
CASSQATGGGINEQFF
>-|TRBJ1-2|-|TRBV14
TGTGCCAGCAGCCCCCACACCTTC
CASSPHTF